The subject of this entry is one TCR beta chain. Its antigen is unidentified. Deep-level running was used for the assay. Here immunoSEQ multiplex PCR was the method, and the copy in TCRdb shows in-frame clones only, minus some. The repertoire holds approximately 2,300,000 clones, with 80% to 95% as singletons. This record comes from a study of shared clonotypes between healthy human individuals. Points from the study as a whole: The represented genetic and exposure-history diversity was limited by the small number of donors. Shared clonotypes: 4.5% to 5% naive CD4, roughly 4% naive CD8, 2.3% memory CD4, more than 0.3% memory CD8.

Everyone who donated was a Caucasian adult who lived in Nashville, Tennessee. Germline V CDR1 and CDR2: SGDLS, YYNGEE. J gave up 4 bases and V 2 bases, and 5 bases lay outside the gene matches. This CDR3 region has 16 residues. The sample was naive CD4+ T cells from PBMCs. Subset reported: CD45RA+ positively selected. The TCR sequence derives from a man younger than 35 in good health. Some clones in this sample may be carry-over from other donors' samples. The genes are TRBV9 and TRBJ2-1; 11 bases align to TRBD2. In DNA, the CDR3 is TGTGCCAGCAGCGTGCAGGGACTAGCGGAATACAATGAGCAGTTCTTC. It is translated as CASSVQGLAEYNEQFF.